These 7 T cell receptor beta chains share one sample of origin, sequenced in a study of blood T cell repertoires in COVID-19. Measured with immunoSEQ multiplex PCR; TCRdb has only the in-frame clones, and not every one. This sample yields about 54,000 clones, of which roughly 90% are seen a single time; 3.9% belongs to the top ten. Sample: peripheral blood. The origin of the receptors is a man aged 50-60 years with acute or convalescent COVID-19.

The CDR3 DNA reads TGTGCCAGCAGTTACTCTCCCCCTTCCTACGAGCAGTACTTC. This gives the protein CASSYSPPSYEQYF. V and J are TRBV6-2 or TRBV6-3 and TRBJ2-7; D not certain. This CDR3 spans 14 amino acids. Germline V gene sequence: CDR1 MNHEY, CDR2 SVGEGT. Trimming cost V 0 bases and J 1 base, with 7 bases left between them.

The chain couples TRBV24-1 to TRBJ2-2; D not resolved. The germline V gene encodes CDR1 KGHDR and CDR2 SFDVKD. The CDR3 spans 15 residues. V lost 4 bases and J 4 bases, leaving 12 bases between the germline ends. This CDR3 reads CATSDLGPTTGELFF. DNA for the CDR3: TGTGCCACCAGTGACCTAGGTCCAACCACCGGGGAGCTGTTTTTT.

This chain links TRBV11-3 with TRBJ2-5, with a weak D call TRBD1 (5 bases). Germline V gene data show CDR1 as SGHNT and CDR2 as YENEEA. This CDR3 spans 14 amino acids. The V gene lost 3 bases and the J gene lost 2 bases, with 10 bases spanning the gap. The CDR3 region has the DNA TGTGCCAGCAGCTTCCGACAGTGGCAAGAGACCCAGTACTTC. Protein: CASSFRQWQETQYF.

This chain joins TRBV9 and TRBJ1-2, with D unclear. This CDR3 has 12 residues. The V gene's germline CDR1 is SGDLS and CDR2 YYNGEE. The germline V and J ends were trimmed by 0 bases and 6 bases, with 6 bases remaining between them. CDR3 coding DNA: TGTGCCAGCAGCGTAGCGGGGAATGGCTACACCTTC. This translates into CASSVAGNGYTF.

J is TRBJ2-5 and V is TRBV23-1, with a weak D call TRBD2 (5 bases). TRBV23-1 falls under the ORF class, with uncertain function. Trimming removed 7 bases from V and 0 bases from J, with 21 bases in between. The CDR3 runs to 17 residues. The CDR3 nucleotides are TGCGCCAGCACCATGAAAAGGGCGGGTGAGGACCAAGAGACCCAGTACTTC. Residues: CASTMKRAGEDQETQYF.

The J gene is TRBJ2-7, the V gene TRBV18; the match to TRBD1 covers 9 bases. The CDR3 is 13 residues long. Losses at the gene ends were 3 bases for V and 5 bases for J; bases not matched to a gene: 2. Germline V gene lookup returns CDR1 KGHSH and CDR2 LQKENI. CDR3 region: CASSPGQGDEQYF. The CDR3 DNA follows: TGTGCCAGCTCACCGGGACAGGGCGACGAGCAGTACTTC.

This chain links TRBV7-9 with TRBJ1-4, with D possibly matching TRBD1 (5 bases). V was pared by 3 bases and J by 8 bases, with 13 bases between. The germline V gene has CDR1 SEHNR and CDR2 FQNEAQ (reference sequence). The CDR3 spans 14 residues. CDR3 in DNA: TGTGCCAGCAGCTTCGGGACGGGGGAAGAAAAACTGTTTTTT. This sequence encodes CASSFGTGEEKLFF. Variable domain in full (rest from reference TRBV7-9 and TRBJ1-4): DTGVSQNPRHKITKRGQNVTFRCDPISEHNRLYWYRQTLGQGPEFLTYFQNEAQLEKSRLLSDRFSAERPKGSFSTLEIQRTEQGDSAMYLCASSFGTGEEKLFFGSGTQLSVL.